A single sample gave rise to the 8 T cell receptor beta chains below, sequenced in a study of T cell responses to AZD1222 COVID-19 vaccine. Here immunoSEQ multiplex PCR was the method, and the copy in TCRdb shows in-frame clones only, minus some. The data hold more than 120,000 clones, with 75% to 90% observed a single time. The source material was peripheral blood, sampled 28 days after the second AZD1222 dose. These receptors were obtained from an adult who received the AZD1222 COVID-19 vaccine.

The V call is TRBV28, the J call TRBJ2-7, with D possibly TRBD1 on 6 matching bases. The CDR3 covers 15 residues. CDR1 MDHEN and CDR2 SYDVKM come from the germline V gene. V shed 6 bases and J shed 1 base, with 16 bases lying between them. The CDR3 DNA reads TGTGCCAGCAGAAAACAGGGTGGGTCGTCCTACGAGCAGTACTTC. Translation: CASRKQGGSSYEQYF.

The CDR3 loop is CASTKGTSALNEQFF. The CDR3 DNA sequence: TGCGCCAGCACCAAGGGGACTAGCGCTCTCAATGAGCAGTTCTTC. This chain connects TRBV5-1 to TRBJ2-1, with 10 bases identical to TRBD2. Germline loops: CDR1 SGHRS, CDR2 YFSETQ. V gave up 6 bases and J gave up 6 bases; unmatched junction bases: 9. The CDR3 runs to 15 residues.

This chain uses TRBV20-1 with TRBJ1-3; no firm D call. Germline CDR1 and CDR2: DFQATT and SNEGSKA (reference sequence). This CDR3 region has 15 residues. Deletions cut 3 bases from V and 6 bases from J, with 18 bases between. The CDR3: CSASRGELGINTIYF. The DNA of the CDR3 is TGCAGTGCTAGTCGTGGGGAGCTTGGTATAAACACCATATATTTT.

This sequence joins TRBV11-2 and TRBJ1-1; D gene unclear. Trimming took off 0 bases at V and 0 bases at J, with 8 bases between the two ends. Germline assignment: CDR1 SGHAT and CDR2 FQNNGV. The CDR3 runs to 15 residues. DNA of the CDR3: TGTGCCAGCAGCTTAGAGGCAGCAATGAACACTGAAGCTTTCTTT. Encoded protein: CASSLEAAMNTEAFF.

This rearrangement joins TRBV5-4 to TRBJ1-2; TRBD1 aligns across 10 bases. V was pared by 0 bases and J by 4 bases, with 3 bases of the junction left unmatched. Germline loops: CDR1 SGHNT, CDR2 YYREEE (reference sequence). CDR3 length: 15 amino acids. The CDR3 bases are TGTGCCAGCAGCTTGGGGACAGGGGGAAGCTATGGCTACACCTTC. Encoded protein: CASSLGTGGSYGYTF.

This clone was detected a few times. J is TRBJ2-7 and V is TRBV28; 8 bases agree with TRBD1. Germline V gene lookup returns CDR1 MDHEN and CDR2 SYDVKM. This CDR3 has 15 residues. Trimming took 5 bases from V and 3 from J; bases not matched to a gene: 9. The CDR3 region is CASSPGTGRFYEQYF. The CDR3 DNA follows: TGTGCCAGCAGTCCCGGGACAGGTCGTTTCTACGAGCAGTACTTC.

The gene calls are TRBV6-6 and TRBJ1-3, with D possibly matching TRBD1 (6 bases). Per the germline V gene, CDR1 is MNHNY and CDR2 is SVGAGI (reference sequence). The CDR3 extends over 18 amino acids. V lost 5 bases, J lost 0 bases, and 20 bases lay in between. In DNA form, the CDR3 reads TGTGCCAGCAGTCTCCTCCGGGGGGCGATTCTCTCTGGAAACACCATATATTTT. It codes for CASSLLRGAILSGNTIYF.

The chain carries TRBV5-1 and TRBJ2-5; D unclear. Looked up from germline, CDR1 is SGHRS and CDR2 is YFSETQ. Trimming removed 4 bases at V and 3 bases at J, with 16 bases between. CDR3 size: 15 residues. DNA for the CDR3: TGCGCCAGCAGCCGAAACCCAGGCTCGGAAGAGACCCAGTACTTC. It encodes CASSRNPGSEETQYF. The whole variable domain, remainder taken from reference TRBV5-1 and TRBJ2-5, is KAGVTQTPRYLIKTRGQQVTLSCSPISGHRSVSWYQQTPGQGLQFLFEYFSETQRNKGNFPGRFSGRQFSNSRSEMNVSTLELGDSALYLCASSRNPGSEETQYFGPGTRLLVL.